The clone carrying this T cell receptor beta chain was detected a few times. The source of the sample is a study of blood T cell repertoires in COVID-19. In the study overall: Acute and convalescent COVID-19 samples came from the United States, Italy and Spain. PBMCs, B-cell-depleted T cells, or T cells were the source of the cDNA or gDNA that made up the material.

Per the authors' pipeline: By means of reference gene primer amplification, nucleated cell counts were estimated. The table came from immunoSEQ multiplex PCR; TCRdb's copy has only in-frame clones and leaves some out. That table furnishes V, J and clone size, whereas the DNA furnished D and trimming. Seen here are fewer than 250,000 clones, around 83% observed once, and the top ten hold roughly 8.8%. This CDR3 contains 15 residues. V and J are TRBV12-2 and TRBJ1-5; the DNA was not used to check the table's D call, TRBD1. TRBV12-2 constitutes a pseudogene. The receptor was derived from a woman aged 45-65 years with acute or convalescent COVID-19. Material for sequencing was peripheral blood. This CDR3 is CASRFEPGAYQPQHF. CDR3 nucleotides: TGTGCAAGTCGCTTCGAACCAGGGGCCTATCAGCCCCAGCATTTT.